This note documents a single T cell receptor (beta chain) sequence. There are 16 residues in the CDR3. The V gene's germline CDR1 is SGDLS and CDR2 YYNGEE. Between the trimmed V and J ends, which lost 3 bases and 2 bases, there was a span of 14 bases. The sample comes from a study of shared clonotypes between healthy human individuals. Generated by immunoSEQ multiplex PCR, the TCRdb table keeps only in-frame clones and is missing some. The sample lists around 2.1 million clones, approximately 96% seen once, with around 0.13% in the top ten. This rearrangement joins TRBV9 to TRBJ2-2, with D tentatively TRBD2 (6 bases). The TCR sequence derives from a young man in good health. Sequences were obtained from naive CD4+ T cells sorted from blood. The subset is: CD45RA+ positively selected. CDR3 sequence (DNA): TGTGCCAGCAGCGCGGAGGGACGGACCAACACCGGGGAGCTGTTTTTT. Translation: CASSAEGRTNTGELFF.